The TCR beta chain described here comes from a study of blood T cell repertoires in COVID-19. Study-wide context: COVID-19 samples from acute and convalescent phases originated in the United States, Italy and Spain. The cDNA or gDNA used as material had been derived from T cells, B-cell-depleted T cells, or PBMCs.

Methods used by the authors: Researchers report that nucleated cell counts were estimated from reference gene primer amplification. Sequencing used immunoSEQ multiplex PCR; TCRdb keeps in-frame clones, though not all of them. That table supplies the V and J calls and clone size; D and trimming were determined from the DNA. The sample gives about 80,000 clones, more than 80% of which show up once; approximately 14% is in the top ten. This TCR was recovered from a human donor in a cohort sampled during active COVID-19. Sequences were obtained from peripheral blood.

CDR3: CASEPGQTISYNEQFF. The CDR3 coding sequence is TGTGCCAGTGAACCGGGACAAACAATTTCCTACAATGAGCAGTTCTTC. V gene TRBV19 combines with J gene TRBJ2-1; D may be TRBD1 (6 bases). CDR3 size: 16 residues. Trimming left V 8 bases short and J 1 base short, with 18 bases between. Per germline, CDR1 LNHDA and CDR2 SQIVND (reference sequence).